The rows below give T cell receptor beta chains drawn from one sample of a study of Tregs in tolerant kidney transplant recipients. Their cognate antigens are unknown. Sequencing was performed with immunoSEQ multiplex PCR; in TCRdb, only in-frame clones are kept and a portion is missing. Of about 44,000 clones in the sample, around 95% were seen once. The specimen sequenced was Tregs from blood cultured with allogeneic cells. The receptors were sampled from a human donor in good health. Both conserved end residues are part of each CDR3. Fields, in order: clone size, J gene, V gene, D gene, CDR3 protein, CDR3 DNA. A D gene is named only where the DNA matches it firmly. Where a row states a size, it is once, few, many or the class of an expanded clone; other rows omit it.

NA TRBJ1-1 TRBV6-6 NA CASSYNPDNTEAFF TGTGCCAGCAGTTACAACCCCGATAACACTGAAGCTTTCTTT
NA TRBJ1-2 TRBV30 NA CAWSVFSYGYTF TGTGCCTGGAGTGTTTTCTCCTATGGCTACACCTTC
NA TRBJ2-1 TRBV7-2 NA CASSLVPFRGGSYNEQFF TGTGCCAGCAGCTTAGTCCCCTTTCGGGGAGGCTCCTACAATGAGCAGTTCTTC
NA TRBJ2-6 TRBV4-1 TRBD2 CASSQAQRGGDGANVLTF TGCGCCAGCAGCCAAGCTCAGCGGGGGGGCGATGGGGCCAACGTCCTGACTTTC
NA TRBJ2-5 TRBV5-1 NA CASSFETGTSGTQYF TGCGCCAGCAGCTTCGAAACCGGGACTTCGGGGACCCAGTACTTC
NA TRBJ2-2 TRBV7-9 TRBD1 CASRRDRDTGELFF TGTGCCAGCAGGCGGGACAGGGACACCGGGGAGCTGTTTTTT
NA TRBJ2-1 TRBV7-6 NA CASSLGRNNEQFF TGTGCCAGCAGCTTAGGGCGGAACAATGAGCAGTTCTTC
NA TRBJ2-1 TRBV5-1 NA CASSSFRGGEQFF TGCGCCAGCAGCTCTTTCCGGGGCGGTGAGCAGTTCTTC
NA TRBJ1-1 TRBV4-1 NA CASSQVRDTEAFF TGCGCCAGCAGCCAAGTGAGGGACACTGAAGCTTTCTTT
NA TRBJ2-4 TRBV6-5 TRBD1 CASSLGQRQYF TGTGCCAGCAGTTTGGGACAGCGTCAGTACTTC
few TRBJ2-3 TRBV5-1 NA CASSFSTDTQYF TGCGCCAGCAGCTTTAGCACAGATACGCAGTATTTT
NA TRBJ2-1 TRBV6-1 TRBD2 CASGRLAEYNEQFF TGTGCCAGCGGAAGACTAGCAGAGTACAATGAGCAGTTCTTC
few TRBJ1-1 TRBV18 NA CASSPQGPNTEAFF TGTGCCAGCTCACCACAGGGGCCGAACACTGAAGCTTTCTTT
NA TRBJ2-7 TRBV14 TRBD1 CASAWTGPPYEQYF TGTGCCAGCGCCTGGACAGGCCCGCCCTACGAGCAGTACTTC
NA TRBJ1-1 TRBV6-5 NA CASSYQGMNTEAFF TGTGCCAGCAGTTACCAGGGCATGAACACTGAAGCTTTCTTT
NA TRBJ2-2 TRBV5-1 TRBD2 CASSSGLAGGTGELFF TGCGCCAGCAGCTCGGGACTAGCGGGGGGCACCGGGGAGCTGTTTTTT
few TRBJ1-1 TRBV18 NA CASSPSAGIHDTEAFF TGTGCCAGCTCACCATCCGCCGGGATCCACGACACTGAAGCTTTCTTT
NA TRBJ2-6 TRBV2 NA CASRRLEAGANVLTF TGTGCCAGCAGGAGACTAGAAGCTGGGGCCAACGTCCTGACTTTC
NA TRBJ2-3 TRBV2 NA CASSTRDGGTDTQYF TGTGCCAGCAGCACCCGGGACGGCGGCACAGATACGCAGTATTTT
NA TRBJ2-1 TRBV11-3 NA CASSSLVDEQFF TGTGCCAGCAGCTCCCTTGTGGATGAGCAGTTCTTC
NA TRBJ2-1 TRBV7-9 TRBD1 CASTRPGQGATEQFF TGTGCCAGCACCCGCCCGGGACAGGGGGCTACCGAGCAGTTCTTC
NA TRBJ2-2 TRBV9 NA CASSRGLNTGELFF TGTGCCAGCAGCCGGGGGCTAAACACCGGGGAGCTGTTTTTT
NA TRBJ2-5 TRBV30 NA CAWRRGFETQYF TGTGCCTGGAGAAGGGGTTTCGAGACCCAGTACTTC
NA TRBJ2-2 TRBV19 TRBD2 CASSTPMRGSGDGSNTGELFF TGTGCCAGTAGTACCCCTATGAGAGGGAGCGGGGACGGGTCGAACACCGGGGAGCTGTTTTTT
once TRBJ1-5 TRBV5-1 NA CASSFGVNQPQHF TGCGCCAGCAGCTTTGGTGTGAATCAGCCCCAGCATTTT
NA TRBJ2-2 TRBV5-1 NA CASSLFSGGGAGELFF TGCGCCAGCAGCTTGTTTTCCGGGGGCGGCGCCGGGGAGCTGTTTTTT
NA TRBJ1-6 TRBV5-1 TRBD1 CASSHTGTGGTNSPLHF TGCGCCAGCAGCCATACGGGGACAGGAGGTACAAATTCACCCCTCCACTTT
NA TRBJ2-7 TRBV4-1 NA CASSQDRRAYEQYF TGCGCCAGCAGCCAAGACAGGCGAGCCTACGAGCAGTACTTC
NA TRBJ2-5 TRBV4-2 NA CASSQEGGETQYF TGTGCCAGCAGCCAAGAAGGAGGAGAGACCCAGTACTTC
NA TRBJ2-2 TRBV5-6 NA CASSRPRSGELFF TGTGCCAGCAGCCGGCCTAGATCCGGGGAGCTGTTTTTT
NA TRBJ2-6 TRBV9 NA CASSVAGAGFSGANVLTF TGTGCCAGCAGCGTAGCAGGGGCCGGCTTCTCTGGGGCCAACGTCCTGACTTTC
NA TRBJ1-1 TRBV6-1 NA CASSVGQTTEAFF TGTGCCAGCAGTGTAGGACAGACCACTGAAGCTTTCTTT
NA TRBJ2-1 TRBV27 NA CASSSLIVDGFLPYNEQFF TGTGCCAGCAGTTCCCTGATTGTGGACGGTTTTCTCCCCTACAATGAGCAGTTCTTC
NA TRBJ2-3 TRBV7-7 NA CAPGQIAGDTQYF TGTGCTCCAGGACAGATTGCTGGAGATACGCAGTATTTT
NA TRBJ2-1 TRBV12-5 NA CASGLEQVYNEQFF TGTGCTAGTGGTTTGGAACAGGTCTACAATGAGCAGTTCTTC
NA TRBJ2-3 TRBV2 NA CASSAVGFTDTQYF TGTGCCAGCAGTGCGGTGGGGTTCACAGATACGCAGTATTTT
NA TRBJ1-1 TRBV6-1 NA CASSEDRAHEAFF TGTGCCAGCAGTGAAGACAGGGCCCATGAAGCTTTCTTT
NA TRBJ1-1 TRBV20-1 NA CIPSGGAEAFF TGCATCCCAAGCGGAGGGGCTGAAGCTTTCTTT
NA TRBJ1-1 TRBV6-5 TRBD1 CASSWTDRALNTEAFF TGTGCCAGCAGTTGGACGGACAGGGCCCTGAACACTGAAGCTTTCTTT
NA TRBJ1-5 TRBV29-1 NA CSVEDGRGQPQHF TGCAGCGTTGAAGATGGGAGGGGTCAGCCCCAGCATTTT
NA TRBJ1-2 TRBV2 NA CASKGYTF TGTGCCAGCAAAGGCTACACCTTC
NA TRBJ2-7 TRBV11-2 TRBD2 CASSLAVGRSSYEQYF TGTGCCAGCAGCTTAGCTGTCGGGAGGAGCTCCTACGAGCAGTACTTC